The sequence of this TCR beta chain was determined in a study of spatial heterogeneity in lung cancer. Time point meaning: sample taken at primary tumor resection. This CDR3 comprises 17 residues. V dropped 3 bases and J dropped 3; count of bases not matched to a gene: 13. Germline-derived CDR1 and CDR2 are MDHEN and SYDVKM. In its sample, this clonotype was seen many times. TCRdb re-called the 5' RACE reads with MiXCR, one entry per CDR3 protein. The sample has roughly 1,700 distinct CDR3 sequences; approximately 15% are singletons. The chain uses TRBV28 and TRBJ2-7; 8 bases fit TRBD1. This receptor was obtained from a male donor with early-stage non-small cell lung cancer. The sample in question was normal lung tissue next to the tumor, obtained at surgery. CDR3 amino acids: CASSFPRTGYSVYEQYF. The CDR3 DNA reads as TGTGCCAGCAGTTTTCCCCGGACAGGGTATTCGGTCTACGAGCAGTACTTC.